This TCR beta chain is from a study of shared clonotypes between healthy human individuals. This clone was detected a few times. Repertoires were generated with immunoSEQ multiplex PCR, while TCRdb's copy carries only in-frame clones and drops some. The sample records 550,000 to 800,000 clones, about 74% being singletons. This CDR3 contains 13 residues. Germline V lookup: CDR1 SGHAT, CDR2 FQNNGV. Trimming shortened V by 0 bases and J by 7 bases, and 7 bases separated the two germline ends. Sequencing was done on a sample of memory CD4+ T cells sorted from blood. Stated subset: CD45RA-negative fraction. This TCR came from a woman under 40 in good health. This rearrangement joins TRBV11-2 to TRBJ2-1; no firm D call. The CDR3 DNA sequence: TGTGCCAGCAGCTTAGATCTAAGGAATGAGCAGTTCTTC. The encoded protein is CASSLDLRNEQFF.